These 8 T cell receptor beta chains originate from one sample sequenced in a study of cytomegalovirus exposure and HLA in healthy donors (dated by TCRdb to about 2017). The library was produced with the immunoSEQ multiplex PCR assay. For the multiplex PCR, a mixture combining 60 forward primers for TCR Vbeta segments and 13 reverse primers for TCR Jbeta segments was used. TCRdb carries this immuneACCESS record with in-frame sequences only. Its versions omit some clonotypes, under half of them owing to an unresolved V gene in the studies checked, with the rest unexplained. In this sample the table shows approximately 110,000 clones, approximately 80% of which occur a single time. The ten largest clones add up to roughly 3.5% of the sample. Specimen: PBMCs. Receptor source: a human donor in good health.

On this clone: Other DNA variants within this sample encode the same CDR3. The V and J genes are TRBV5-1 and TRBJ2-7; 8 bases fit TRBD1. V dropped 0 bases and J dropped 2; count of bases not matched to a gene: 4. CDR3 length equals 15 residues. The V gene's germline CDR1 is SGHRS and CDR2 YFSETQ. The CDR3 bases are TGCGCCAGCAGCTTGGGGGGGACAGGAACCTACGAGCAGTACTTC. Residues: CASSLGGTGTYEQYF.

This clone has just a few counts. The V call is TRBV7-9, the J call TRBJ2-3; TRBD2 agrees at 10 bases. The germline gives CDR1 SEHNR, CDR2 FQNEAQ (reference sequence). The CDR3 covers 16 residues. After removal of 1 base from V and 7 bases from J, the junction contained 8 bases not matched to a gene. The DNA of the CDR3 is TGTGCCAGCAGCTTAGAGTCTAGCGGGAGCAGGTATACGCAGTATTTT. Translating gives CASSLESSGSRYTQYF.

The genes are TRBV5-1 and TRBJ1-3, with a weak D call TRBD1 (5 bases). The CDR3 loop spans 16 amino acids. V was trimmed by 0 bases and J by 4 bases, leaving 14 bases between them. Germline CDR1 is SGHRS and CDR2 is YFSETQ. CDR3 bases: TGCGCCAGCAGCTTGGCCGGTGGCAGGGTAGGAAACACCATATATTTT. Translated: CASSLAGGRVGNTIYF.

This clone appeared a single time. The V call is TRBV30, the J call TRBJ2-3; the D is unclear. V lost 5 bases and J 0 bases, leaving 9 bases between the germline ends. The CDR3 is 13 amino acids. CDR1 is GTSNPN and CDR2 is SVGIG in the germline V gene (reference sequence). The CDR3 nucleotides read TGTGCCTGGCGACACTCTAGCACAGATACGCAGTATTTT. This codes for CAWRHSSTDTQYF.

In this sample, this clone turned up a few times. The chain is built from TRBV19 and TRBJ2-6, with 7 bases matching TRBD1. Trimming removed 7 bases from V and 4 bases from J; junction bases left unmatched: 22. The CDR3 loop spans 20 amino acids. The germline V gene encodes CDR1 LNHDA and CDR2 SQIVND (reference sequence). The DNA for the CDR3 is TGTGCCAGTAACCCCGCCCTCTCGGGACAGTCTCCTACCGGGGCCAACGTCCTGACTTTC. It translates to CASNPALSGQSPTGANVLTF.

V and J are TRBV5-6 and TRBJ2-1; 10 bases map to TRBD2. V lost 2 bases to trimming and J lost 4 bases; unmatched junction nucleotides: 3. CDR3 length: 15 amino acids. Germline values: CDR1 SGHDT, CDR2 YYEEEE. The CDR3 region is CASSLGLADYNEQFF. In nucleotides, the CDR3 is TGTGCCAGCAGCTTAGGACTAGCGGATTACAATGAGCAGTTCTTC.

This sequence joins TRBV6-5 and TRBJ1-5; the match to TRBD1 covers 7 bases. The ends lost 7 bases at V and 4 bases at J; junction bases unmatched: 7. The CDR3 has 14 amino acids. Germline CDR1 and CDR2: MNHEY and SVGAGI. In nucleotides, the CDR3 is TGTGCCAGCAACCGGGGACAGCTAAATCAGCCCCAGCATTTT. Translated: CASNRGQLNQPQHF.

This sequence joins TRBV15 and TRBJ1-1; the match to TRBD1 covers 8 bases. The trim removed 3 bases at V and 2 bases at J, leaving 2 bases unmatched. The CDR3 has 14 amino acids. In germline, CDR1 is LNHNV, CDR2 YYDKDF (reference sequence). CDR3 DNA sequence: TGTGCCACCAGCAGGGACAGGGTAAACACTGAAGCTTTCTTT. This codes for CATSRDRVNTEAFF.